Below, 28 T cell receptor beta chains from the same sample are listed, as sequenced in a study of regulatory T cells in long-lasting Graves disease. Investigators prepared the TCR beta libraries by applying iRepertoire HTBI primers and Arm-PCR of CDR3 regions. TCRdb reanalysed the multiplex PCR reads using MiXCR and keeps one entry per CDR3 protein. The sample has 500,000 or so distinct CDR3 sequences, around 13% seen once. Documented time point: newly diagnosed GD, antithyroid drugs for less than 3 months. Construction of the TCR library relied on RNA isolated from PBMCs. The same data also went into a second study, on T cells in Graves' hyperthyroidism and ophthalmopathy.

The sample consisted of peripheral blood mononuclear cells (PBMCs), taken at new diagnosis, from a patient treated with antithyroid drugs. Receptors were obtained from a woman in her forties or fifties with Graves disease.

The genes are TRBV29-1 and TRBJ2-7, with a weak D call TRBD2 (7 bases). Deletions cut 4 bases from V and 2 bases from J, with 15 bases between. Germline CDR1 is SQVTM and CDR2 is ANQGSEA. The CDR3 runs to 14 residues. The DNA for the CDR3 is TGCAGCGTTGGGGGGGGCCTGGGTGCCTACGAGCAGTACTTC. It is translated as CSVGGGLGAYEQYF.

Ten or more counts support this clonotype. The chain has TRBV19 and TRBJ1-1; D ambiguous. The CDR3 sequence is 19 residues long. The germline V gene has CDR1 LNHDA and CDR2 SQIVND (reference sequence). V was cut by 6 bases and J by 0 bases, with 26 bases left in between. Written as DNA, the CDR3 is TGTGCCAGTAGCCATCTAGAACGAGTCATCGGGCAACTGAACACTGAAGCTTTCTTT. Translating gives CASSHLERVIGQLNTEAFF.

This clonotype was recorded many times. The V and J genes are TRBV20-1 and TRBJ2-7; possibly TRBD2 for D (7 bases). CDR1 DFQATT and CDR2 SNEGSKA come from the germline V gene (reference sequence). There are 15 residues in the CDR3. V gave up 1 base and J gave up 3 bases, with 16 bases separating them. In DNA, the CDR3 is TGCAGTGCTAGAGGGGGGCGGGAGTTGCTCTACGAGCAGTACTTC. Protein sequence: CSARGGRELLYEQYF.

DNA for the CDR3: TGCAGTGCTAGTGTAGCGTACCTCTCCTACGAGCAGTACTTC. Protein sequence: CSASVAYLSYEQYF. The chain joins TRBV20-1 to TRBJ2-7; a possible D gene is TRBD2 (5 bases). In germline, CDR1 is DFQATT, CDR2 SNEGSKA (reference sequence). The CDR3 runs 14 residues. V was cut by 3 bases and J by 0 bases, with 12 bases left in between.

Details on this clonotype: The junction does not match germline at one end; this may be a read error. The chain uses TRBV9 and TRBJ2-1; D gene uncertain. Germline assignment: CDR1 SGDLS and CDR2 YYNGEE. The CDR3 extends over 13 amino acids. The CDR3 bases are TGTGCCAGCAGCATCGACACGTCGGAGACCCAGCACTTC. This translates into CASSIDTSETQHF.

This chain joins TRBV27 and TRBJ2-7; 7 nucleotides line up with TRBD1. CDR1 and CDR2 from the germline V gene are MNHEY and SMNVEV (reference sequence). V dropped 5 bases and J dropped 6; count of bases not matched to a gene: 7. This CDR3 is 13 amino acids long. The CDR3 sequence is CASSLRQGREQYF. CDR3 sequence (DNA): TGTGCCAGCAGTCTGAGACAGGGACGCGAGCAGTACTTC.

This clonotype was seen repeatedly, ten times or more. J is TRBJ2-1 and V is TRBV7-2; 10 bases are a match to TRBD2. This CDR3 is 16 amino acids long. The V gene's germline CDR1 is SGHTA and CDR2 FQGNSA. Losses at the gene ends were 3 bases for V and 7 bases for J; bases not matched to a gene: 9. The CDR3 DNA reads as TGTGCCAGCAGCTTTCGAAGCGGGAGGGTCTCGAATGAGCAGTTCTTC. This translates into CASSFRSGRVSNEQFF.

Ten or more counts support this clonotype. One end of the junction varies from germline; a read error may be responsible. V is TRBV7-6 and J is TRBJ2-1, with TRBD2 as a possible D gene (6 bases). The CDR3 length is 15 residues. Germline V gene sequence: CDR1 SGHVS, CDR2 FNYEAQ. The CDR3 nucleotides are TGTGCCAGCGGCTTAGAGGACTACCGTAACAATGAGCAGTTCTTC. Translated, it gives CASGLEDYRNNEQFF.

This clonotype came up many times. The J gene is TRBJ2-1, the V gene TRBV19; D gene unclear. This CDR3 spans 17 amino acids. V was cut by 6 bases and J by 4 bases, with 22 bases left in between. Germline loops: CDR1 LNHDA, CDR2 SQIVND (reference sequence). This chain's CDR3 is CASSLVLRGSGYNEQFF. The CDR3 DNA reads TGTGCCAGTAGCCTGGTCTTGCGTGGCTCCGGGTACAATGAGCAGTTCTTC.

This clonotype was seen a handful of times. CDR3 DNA: TGTGCCAGCTCACCACGTAGTGGCACAGATACGCAGTATTTT. It yields the protein CASSPRSGTDTQYF. The V gene is TRBV18, the J gene TRBJ2-3; D call uncertain. From germline, CDR1 is KGHSH and CDR2 LQKENI. V was trimmed by 1 base and J by 1 base, leaving 6 bases between them. CDR3 size: 14 residues.

This clonotype was counted only a few times. The chain has TRBV19 and TRBJ1-3; 8 bases match TRBD1. With V trimmed by 6 bases and J by 0 bases, 4 bases remained unmatched. This CDR3 region has 15 residues. Looked up from germline, CDR1 is LNHDA and CDR2 is SQIVND (reference sequence). The CDR3 region is CASRYGTGSGNTIYF. The CDR3 DNA reads as TGTGCCAGTAGGTACGGGACAGGCTCTGGAAACACCATATATTTT.

This clonotype was seen ten or more times. V is TRBV6-2 or TRBV6-3 and J is TRBJ1-1, with D hard to call. V lost 8 bases and J 1 base, leaving 5 bases between the germline ends. This CDR3 is built from 11 residues. Germline CDR1 MNHEY, CDR2 SVGEGT. The CDR3 here is CASLENTEAFF. CDR3 coding DNA: TGTGCCAGCCTTGAGAACACTGAAGCTTTCTTT.

The table lists this clonotype with a few counts. The chain uses TRBV5-4 and TRBJ2-1; 11 nucleotides align to TRBD1. V shed 0 bases and J 9 bases; nucleotides not matched to a gene: 5. In germline, CDR1 is SGHNT, CDR2 YYREEE (reference sequence). The CDR3 consists of 15 residues. The chain's CDR3 is CASSLGGQGAREQFF. In DNA form, the CDR3 reads TGTGCCAGCAGCTTGGGCGGACAGGGGGCGCGTGAGCAGTTCTTC.

The chain joins TRBV10-2 to TRBJ2-4; 8 bases map to TRBD2. The germline CDR1 and CDR2 sequences are WSHSY and SAAADI. V shed 3 bases, J shed 3 bases, and the junction held 4 bases outside the gene matches. The CDR3 length is 15 residues. The CDR3 DNA sequence: TGCGCCAGCAGTGACGGGGGGGCTGGCAAAAACATTCAGTACTTC. This sequence encodes CASSDGGAGKNIQYF.

The chain links TRBV28 to TRBJ1-2, with 8 bases aligning to TRBD1. The ends lost 5 bases at V and 9 bases at J; junction bases unmatched: 14. Germline values: CDR1 MDHEN, CDR2 SYDVKM. This CDR3 spans 15 amino acids. CDR3 coding DNA: TGTGCCAGCAGTCCCTCCGGACAGGGAATAGTAAGCTACACCTTC. The encoded protein is CASSPSGQGIVSYTF.

This chain's CDR3 is CASSFGGGGNQPQHF. In nucleotides, the CDR3 is TGTGCCAGCAGTTTCGGAGGGGGAGGCAATCAGCCCCAGCATTTT. The chain has TRBV12-3 or TRBV12-4 and TRBJ1-5, with D perhaps matching TRBD1 (6 bases). This CDR3 region has 15 residues. Trimming took 3 bases from V and 2 from J, leaving 11 bases between them.

The table lists this clonotype with many counts. V and J are TRBV10-3 and TRBJ2-5; D might be TRBD1 (5 bases). V was clipped by 4 bases and J by 3 bases, with 15 bases between them. Per germline, CDR1 ENHRY and CDR2 SYGVKD. The CDR3 extends over 15 amino acids. The CDR3 DNA is TGTGCCATCAGTGTTGGCCAGGGCCCTAAAGAGACCCAGTACTTC. Its translation is CAISVGQGPKETQYF.

This clonotype was counted ten times or more. This chain joins TRBV29-1 and TRBJ2-7; D might be TRBD1 or TRBD2, each matching 5 bases. CDR1 is SQVTM and CDR2 is ANQGSEA in the germline V gene. CDR3 length: 14 amino acids. The V end was cut by 3 bases, the J end by 6 bases, with 18 bases between. The CDR3 bases are TGCAGCGTTGAGTTGGGGGACCTAGGGGCCGAGCAGTACTTC. Residues: CSVELGDLGAEQYF.

This clonotype occurred many times. The rearrangement links TRBV29-1 to TRBJ1-1; D not certain. The CDR3 has 14 amino acids. V dropped 1 base and J dropped 1 base, with 10 bases sitting between them. CDR1 and CDR2 (germline): SQVTM, ANQGSEA. The CDR3 DNA sequence: TGCAGCGTTGAAGGGGGTAGGGAGAACACTGAAGCTTTCTTT. Its protein product is CSVEGGRENTEAFF.

The sample holds many counts of this clonotype. The chain is built from TRBV5-6 and TRBJ1-2, with TRBD1 identical over 8 bases. The CDR3 is made up of 12 amino acids. V gave up 4 bases and J gave up 6 bases; unmatched junction bases: 2. Germline CDR1 reads SGHDT; CDR2 reads YYEEEE. This CDR3 reads CASSRGQDGYTF. In nucleotides, the CDR3 is TGTGCCAGCAGCCGGGGACAGGATGGCTACACCTTC.

There are a few counts of this clonotype. The V call is TRBV6-2 or TRBV6-3, the J call TRBJ2-1; 8 positions agree with TRBD1. Looked up from germline, CDR1 is MNHEY and CDR2 is SVGEGT. The length of the CDR3 is 16 residues. With 2 bases clipped from V and 0 bases from J, the junction kept 3 bases outside the gene matches. CDR3 sequence (DNA): TGTGCCAGCAGTTACGGCGGACAGGGCTCCTACAATGAGCAGTTCTTC. This codes for CASSYGGQGSYNEQFF.

Worth noting for this clonotype: Compared with germline, one end of the junction differs, possibly owing to a read error. This chain uses TRBV6-1 with TRBJ1-1; no reliable D call. This CDR3 contains 13 residues. The germline gives CDR1 MNHNS, CDR2 SASEGT. The chain's CDR3 is CASGELRNTEAFF. The DNA for the CDR3 is TGTGCCAGCGGTGAACTCCGGAACACTGAAGCTTTCTTT.

This clonotype has ten or more counts. The V gene is TRBV28, the J gene TRBJ2-7; D is uncertain. The CDR3 covers 12 residues. Germline-derived CDR1 and CDR2 are MDHEN and SYDVKM. Trimming stripped 2 bases from V and 12 bases from J, with 14 bases between. The CDR3 loop is CASSLTRLSAYF. The CDR3 DNA follows: TGTGCCAGCAGTTTAACCCGACTGTCTGCGTACTTC. Full variable domain (rest looked up from reference TRBV28 and TRBJ2-7): DVKVTQSSRYLVKRTGEKVFLECVQDMDHENMFWYRQDPGLGLRLIYFSYDVKMKEKGDIPEGYSVSREKKERFSLILESASTNQTSMYLCASSLTRLSAYFGPGTRLTVT.

This clonotype has ten or more counts. V usage is TRBV25-1 and J usage is TRBJ1-2; no clear D. Per germline, CDR1 MGHDK and CDR2 SYGVNS. Trimming removed 3 bases from V and 4 bases from J, with 15 bases in between. CDR3 length equals 15 residues. The DNA of the CDR3 is TGTGCCAGCAGTGATCCCGGTGGTGGTATCTATGGCTACACCTTC. Translated: CASSDPGGGIYGYTF.

The chain recombines TRBV18 with TRBJ2-7, with D possibly TRBD1 on 5 matching bases. This CDR3 contains 14 residues. Trimming took 5 bases from V and 2 from J, leaving 13 bases between them. The germline gives CDR1 KGHSH, CDR2 LQKENI. CDR3 sequence reads: CASSSPGYPYEQYF. In DNA form, the CDR3 reads TGTGCCAGCTCATCCCCAGGGTATCCCTACGAGCAGTACTTC.

This clonotype appeared many times. Written as DNA, the CDR3 is TGCGCCAGCAGCGTTGGAACGGCGGGATTGACAGATACGCAGTATTTT. As protein: CASSVGTAGLTDTQYF. The chain combines TRBV5-1 with TRBJ2-3; perhaps TRBD2 as D (6 bases). There are 16 residues in the CDR3. Germline CDR1 SGHRS, CDR2 YFSETQ. The V end was cut by 4 bases, the J end by 3 bases, with 18 bases between. Looking up the rest from reference TRBV5-1 and TRBJ2-3 gives the full variable domain: KAGVTQTPRYLIKTRGQQVTLSCSPISGHRSVSWYQQTPGQGLQFLFEYFSETQRNKGNFPGRFSGRQFSNSRSEMNVSTLELGDSALYLCASSVGTAGLTDTQYFGPGTRLTVL.

For this clonotype: This sequence may be a read error, since a much larger clone differs from it by one base. The conserved phenylalanine or tryptophan is not found at the CDR3 terminus, so this likely reflects a read error. The chain couples TRBV18 to TRBJ2-7; D is perhaps TRBD2 (5 bases). Germline CDR1 KGHSH, CDR2 LQKENI. The CDR3 is made up of 15 amino acids. Trimming removed 0 bases at V and 4 bases at J, with 13 bases between. For the CDR3, the DNA is TGTGCCAGCTCACCACCTAGTGCTTCGGGATACGAGCAGTACTCC. It specifies CASSPPSASGYEQYS.

V and J are TRBV18 and TRBJ2-7; weak D call: TRBD2 (6 bases). The CDR3 totals 16 residues. Looked up from germline, CDR1 is KGHSH and CDR2 is LQKENI. Deletions cut 1 base from V and 1 base from J, with 14 bases between. The CDR3, as DNA: TGTGCCAGCTCACCACGATCGGGTGCGGGGTCCTACGAGCAGTACTTC. It codes for CASSPRSGAGSYEQYF.